Each of the 17 T cell receptor beta chains below was sequenced from the same sample in a study of human T cells and chemical hapten exposure. Time point: pre-sensitization, week 0. Treatment described: therapeutic diphenylcyclopropenone sensitization with weekly scalp DPC. One entry per CDR3 protein results from TCRdb running MiXCR on the RACE reads. The sample yields about 180,000 distinct CDR3 sequences, just under 30% seen once. The sequenced sample was whole blood, obtained in connection with sensitization to the hapten diphenylcyclopropenone (DPC). The receptor set was obtained from a woman aged 25-40 years with alopecia areata. Some clones in this sample may be carry-over from other donors' samples.

The chain employs TRBV9 and TRBJ2-5, with a possible D match to TRBD2 (6 bases). CDR1 and CDR2 from the germline V gene are SGDLS and YYNGEE. There are 17 residues in the CDR3. Trimming took off 0 bases at V and 2 bases at J, with 17 bases between the two ends. For the CDR3, the DNA is TGTGCCAGCAGCGTAGGGGTGGGAGGATTCGCTCAAGAGACCCAGTACTTC. Amino acids: CASSVGVGGFAQETQYF.

The genes are TRBV3-1 and TRBJ1-2; TRBD1 aligns across 7 bases. This CDR3 contains 14 residues. Trimming cost V 3 bases and J 7 bases; bases outside gene matches: 8. Germline CDR1 reads LGHDT; CDR2 reads YNNKEL (reference sequence). In DNA form, the CDR3 reads TGTGCCAGCAGCCATGCTGGCAGGGGGGGTGGCTACACCTTC. Its protein product is CASSHAGRGGGYTF. The full variable domain, its missing parts supplied by reference TRBV3-1 and TRBJ1-2, is DTAVSQTPKYLVTQMGNDKSIKCEQNLGHDTMYWYKQDSKKFLKIMFSYNNKELIINETVPNRFSPKSPDKAHLNLHINSLELGDSAVYFCASSHAGRGGGYTFGSGTRLTVV.

The chain combines TRBV3-1 with TRBJ2-7; 11 bases are shared with TRBD2. CDR1 is LGHDT and CDR2 is YNNKEL in the germline V gene (reference sequence). This CDR3 is 19 amino acids long. The ends lost 4 bases at V and 0 bases at J; junction bases unmatched: 14. CDR3 nucleotides: TGTGCCAGCAGCCTGCGGGCTAGCGGGAGGATAACCGTCTCCTACGAGCAGTACTTC. Its protein product is CASSLRASGRITVSYEQYF.

The rearrangement joins TRBV2 to TRBJ2-3; D possibly matches TRBD1 or TRBD2 (5 bases each). Germline lookup yields CDR1 SNHLY and CDR2 FYNNEI. Trimming stripped 0 bases from V and 5 bases from J, with 12 bases between. The CDR3 totals 15 residues. The DNA for the CDR3 is TGTGCCAGCAGTGAAGCCGGGACCTCGGGAGATACGCAGTATTTT. Translating gives CASSEAGTSGDTQYF.

V gene TRBV28 combines with J gene TRBJ2-4; D gene unclear. The CDR3 consists of 14 residues. Germline V gives CDR1 MDHEN, CDR2 SYDVKM. Trimming took off 8 bases at V and 0 bases at J, with 11 bases between the two ends. CDR3 sequence reads: CASAPGQAKNIQYF. CDR3 nucleotides: TGTGCCAGCGCACCCGGCCAAGCCAAAAACATTCAGTACTTC.

The sample holds a few counts of this clonotype. V and J are TRBV29-1 and TRBJ1-1; tentative D call: TRBD1 (5 bases). The germline gives CDR1 SQVTM, CDR2 ANQGSEA. V was shortened by 6 bases and J by 3 bases, with 14 bases between the two germline ends. CDR3 size: 13 residues. For the CDR3, the DNA is TGCAGCGTCGGCAGGGTAGAAGACACTGAAGCTTTCTTT. It codes for CSVGRVEDTEAFF.

This clonotype was detected only a few times. The rearrangement links TRBV19 to TRBJ1-5, with D tentatively TRBD1 (6 bases). With 7 bases removed from V and 0 bases from J, the gap between germline ends came to 19 bases. The length of the CDR3 is 17 residues. The germline CDR1 and CDR2 sequences are LNHDA and SQIVND (reference sequence). The CDR3 bases are TGTGCCAGTACCAGGGGTTCGGGATACGGTAGCAATCAGCCCCAGCATTTT. Its translation: CASTRGSGYGSNQPQHF. Full variable domain (rest looked up from reference TRBV19 and TRBJ1-5): DGGITQSPKYLFRKEGQNVTLSCEQNLNHDAMYWYRQDPGQGLRLIYYSQIVNDFQKGDIAEGYSVSREKKESFPLTVTSAQKNPTAFYLCASTRGSGYGSNQPQHFGDGTRLSIL.

The CDR3 DNA reads TGTGCCAGCACCTCCGTGACCCGCAATGAGCAGTTCTTC. Its protein is CASTSVTRNEQFF. This chain links TRBV6-5 with TRBJ2-1; D unclear. Germline CDR1 reads MNHEY; CDR2 reads SVGAGI. Trimming pared 7 bases from V and 6 bases from J, leaving 13 bases between. This CDR3 spans 13 amino acids.

V gene TRBV11-2 combines with J gene TRBJ2-2; TRBD1 agrees at 10 bases. The J segment lost 3 bases and the V segment lost 2 bases, leaving 3 bases of the junction unmatched. CDR1 SGHAT and CDR2 FQNNGV come from the germline V gene. The CDR3 totals 16 residues. The CDR3 nucleotides are TGTGCCAGCAGCTTACGGACAGGGGGTCACACCGGGGAGCTGTTTTTT. Its protein product is CASSLRTGGHTGELFF.

The rearrangement joins TRBV21-1 to TRBJ2-2; no DNA check was done on the table's D call, TRBD2. TRBV21-1 is described as a pseudogene. CDR3 length: 16 amino acids. DNA of the CDR3: TGTGCCAGCAGCCCCCCGGGTAGACCCGGGAGGGGGGAGCTGTTTTTT. Its translation is CASSPPGRPGRGELFF.

This clonotype was counted only a few times. The chain links TRBV29-1 to TRBJ1-1; perhaps TRBD1 as D (5 bases). V was shortened by 7 bases and J by 6 bases, with 9 bases between the two germline ends. Germline V gives CDR1 SQVTM, CDR2 ANQGSEA. This CDR3 has 10 amino acids. The CDR3 loop reads CSAGGSEAFF. The CDR3 DNA sequence: TGCAGCGCCGGGGGTTCTGAAGCTTTCTTT.

In its sample, this clonotype was seen a few times. The V call is TRBV5-1, the J call TRBJ1-1, with TRBD1 as a possible D gene (5 bases). The CDR3 spans 12 residues. In germline, CDR1 is SGHRS, CDR2 YFSETQ. Trimming cost V 8 bases and J 7 bases, with 15 bases left between them. CDR3: CASGRGEGEAFF. As DNA, the CDR3 is TGCGCCAGTGGAAGGGGAGAGGGTGAAGCTTTCTTT.

Only a few counts were recorded for this clonotype. This rearrangement joins TRBV20-1 to TRBJ1-5; D possibly corresponds to TRBD1 (6 bases). Germline-derived CDR1 and CDR2 are DFQATT and SNEGSKA (reference sequence). The CDR3 runs to 13 residues. V was cut by 5 bases and J by 6 bases, with 14 bases left in between. The CDR3 DNA sequence: TGCAGTGCTCCTGGACAGTTAGGTCAGCCCCAGCATTTT. It yields the protein CSAPGQLGQPQHF.

This rearrangement joins TRBV12-3 or TRBV12-4 to TRBJ2-7; 9 bases line up with TRBD1. The V gene end was trimmed by 6 bases and the J gene end by 2 bases; junction bases not matched to a gene: 2. This CDR3 is 13 amino acids long. The CDR3 nucleotides are TGTGCCAGCAGGGGGACAGGGACCTACGAGCAGTACTTC. Protein product: CASRGTGTYEQYF.

This chain links TRBV10-3 with TRBJ2-2, with a possible D match to TRBD2 (6 bases). CDR1 and CDR2 (germline): ENHRY, SYGVKD. V lost 5 bases to trimming and J lost 2 bases, with 12 bases between them. This CDR3 contains 15 residues. The CDR3 sequence: CAISPGSGNTGELFF. DNA for the CDR3: TGTGCCATCAGTCCAGGTAGCGGAAACACCGGGGAGCTGTTTTTT.

The chain uses TRBV6-2 or TRBV6-3 and TRBJ2-1, with D unclear. Germline CDR1 and CDR2: MNHEY and SVGEGT. The V and J ends lost 5 bases and 4 bases respectively, with 6 bases between them. CDR3 size: 12 residues. The CDR3 bases are TGTGCCAGCAGTACTACATACAATGAGCAGTTCTTC. The encoded protein is CASSTTYNEQFF.

The chain recombines TRBV9 with TRBJ2-3; 11 bases are shared with TRBD2. Germline assignment: CDR1 SGDLS and CDR2 YYNGEE. The CDR3 length is 14 residues. The trim removed 5 bases at V and 3 bases at J, leaving 2 bases unmatched. DNA for the CDR3: TGTGCCAGCAGTACTAGCGGGGGAACAGATACGCAGTATTTT. This sequence encodes CASSTSGGTDTQYF.